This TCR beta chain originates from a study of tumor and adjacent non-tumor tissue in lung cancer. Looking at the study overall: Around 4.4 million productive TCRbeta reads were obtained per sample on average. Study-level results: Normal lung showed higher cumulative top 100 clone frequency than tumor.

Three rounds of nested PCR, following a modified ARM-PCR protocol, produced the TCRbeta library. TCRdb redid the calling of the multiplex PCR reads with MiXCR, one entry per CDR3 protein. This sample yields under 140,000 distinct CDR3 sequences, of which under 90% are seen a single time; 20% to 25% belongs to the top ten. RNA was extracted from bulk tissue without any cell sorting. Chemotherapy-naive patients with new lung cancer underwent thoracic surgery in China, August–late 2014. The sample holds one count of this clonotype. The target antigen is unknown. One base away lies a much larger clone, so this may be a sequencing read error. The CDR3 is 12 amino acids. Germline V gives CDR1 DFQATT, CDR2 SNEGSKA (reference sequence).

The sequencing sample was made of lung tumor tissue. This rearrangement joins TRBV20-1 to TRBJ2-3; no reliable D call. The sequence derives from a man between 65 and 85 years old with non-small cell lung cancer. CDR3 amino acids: CCASGSTDTQYF. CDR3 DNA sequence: TGCTGTGCTAGTGGCAGCACAGATACGCAGTATTTT.